Here is one TCR beta chain with its context. These data belong to a study of T cells in Graves' hyperthyroidism and ophthalmopathy. RNA transcripts served as the template for amplifying TCR beta CDR3 regions. Carried out on the TCR CDR3, a first-round RT-PCR used the HTBI primer set. TCRdb re-derived calls from the multiplex PCR reads in MiXCR, one entry per CDR3 protein. Counted here are a few hundred thousand distinct CDR3 sequences, under 60% occurring once; the ten biggest clones make up around 7.7%. The CDR3 is 12 residues long. Germline CDR1 and CDR2: DFQATT and SNEGSKA (reference sequence). V lost 2 bases to trimming and J lost 7 bases, with 11 bases between them.

Sequenced input: peripheral blood or thyroid tissue (not recorded which). This sequence was found in a woman aged 18-30 years with Graves' hyperthyroidism. V gene TRBV20-1 combines with J gene TRBJ2-5, with no clear D. CDR3 DNA: TGCAGTGCTAGACCCGGGTCCGGGACCCAGTACTTC. It is translated as CSARPGSGTQYF.